This TCR beta chain was identified during a study of T-cell reconstitution after alpha-beta-depleted transplantation in children. Molecular barcoding with unique molecular identifiers was used for the TCRbeta library. MiXCR, applied by TCRdb to the PCR reads, yields one record per CDR3 protein. The sample has roughly 500,000 distinct CDR3 sequences, about 18% seen once; the top ten hold 3.3%. This CDR3 spans 10 amino acids. The germline V gene encodes CDR1 DFQATT and CDR2 SNEGSKA (reference sequence). Trimming took 3 bases from V and 4 from J, leaving 3 bases between them. The chain combines TRBV20-1 with TRBJ1-1; D is undetermined. Sequences were derived from PBMCs from the stem cell graft donor, sampled from the stem cell graft. The receptor was derived from a human donor who donated a stem cell graft to a child with acute lymphoblastic leukemia. The CDR3 reads CSASSTEAFF. DNA of the CDR3: TGCAGTGCTAGTTCCACTGAAGCTTTCTTT.